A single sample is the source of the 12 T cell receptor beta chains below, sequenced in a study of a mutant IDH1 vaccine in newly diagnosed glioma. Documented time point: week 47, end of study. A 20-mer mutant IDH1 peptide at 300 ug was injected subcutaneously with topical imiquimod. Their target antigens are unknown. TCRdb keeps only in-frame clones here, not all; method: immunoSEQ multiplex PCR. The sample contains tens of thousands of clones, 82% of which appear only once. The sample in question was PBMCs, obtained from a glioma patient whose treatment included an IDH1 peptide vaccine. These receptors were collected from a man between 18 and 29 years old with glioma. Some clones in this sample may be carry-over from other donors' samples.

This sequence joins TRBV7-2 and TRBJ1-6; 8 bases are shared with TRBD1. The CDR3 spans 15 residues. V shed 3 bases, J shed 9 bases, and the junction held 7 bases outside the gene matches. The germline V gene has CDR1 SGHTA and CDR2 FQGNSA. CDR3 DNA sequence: TGTGCCAGCAGCTTGTCCGGACAGGGTGGTTCACCCCTCCACTTT. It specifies CASSLSGQGGSPLHF.

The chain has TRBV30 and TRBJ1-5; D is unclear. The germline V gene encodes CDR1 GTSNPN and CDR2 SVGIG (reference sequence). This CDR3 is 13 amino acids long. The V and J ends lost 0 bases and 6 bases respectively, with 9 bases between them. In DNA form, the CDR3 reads TGTGCCTGGAGTGTTCGAGGGTCTCAGCCCCAGCATTTT. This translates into CAWSVRGSQPQHF. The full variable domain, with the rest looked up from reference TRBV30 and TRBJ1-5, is SQTIHQWPATLVQPVGSPLSLECTVEGTSNPNLYWYRQAAGRGLQLLFYSVGIGQISSEVPQNLSASRPQDRQFILSSKKLLLSDSGFYLCAWSVRGSQPQHFGDGTRLSIL.

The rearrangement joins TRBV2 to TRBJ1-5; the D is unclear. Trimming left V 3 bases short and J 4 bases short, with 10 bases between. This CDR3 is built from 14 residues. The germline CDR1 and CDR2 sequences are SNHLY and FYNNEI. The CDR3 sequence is CASSEAGRNQPQHF. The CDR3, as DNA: TGTGCCAGCAGTGAGGCGGGGAGGAATCAGCCCCAGCATTTT.

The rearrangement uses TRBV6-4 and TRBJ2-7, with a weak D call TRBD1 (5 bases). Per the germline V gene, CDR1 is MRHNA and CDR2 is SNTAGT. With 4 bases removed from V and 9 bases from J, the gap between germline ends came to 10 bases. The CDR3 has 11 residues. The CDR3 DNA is TGTGCCAGCAGTGCCAGACAGATGCAGTACTTC. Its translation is CASSARQMQYF.

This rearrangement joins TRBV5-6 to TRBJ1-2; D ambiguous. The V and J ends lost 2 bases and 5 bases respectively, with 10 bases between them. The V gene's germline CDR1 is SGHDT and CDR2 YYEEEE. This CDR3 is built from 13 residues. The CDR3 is CASSLKHSYGYTF. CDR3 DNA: TGTGCCAGCAGCTTAAAACACTCATATGGCTACACCTTC.

The CDR3 loop reads CASSEGGSYGYTF. The DNA for the CDR3 is TGTGCCAGCAGCGAAGGGGGGAGTTATGGCTACACCTTC. This chain connects TRBV7-9 to TRBJ1-2; the D gene is possibly TRBD1 (6 bases). Germline V gene data show CDR1 as SEHNR and CDR2 as FQNEAQ (reference sequence). V was pared by 5 bases and J by 5 bases, with 12 bases between. This CDR3 has 13 residues. The whole variable domain, remainder taken from reference TRBV7-9 and TRBJ1-2, is DTGVSQNPRHKITKRGQNVTFRCDPISEHNRLYWYRQTLGQGPEFLTYFQNEAQLEKSRLLSDRFSAERPKGSFSTLEIQRTEQGDSAMYLCASSEGGSYGYTFGSGTRLTVV.

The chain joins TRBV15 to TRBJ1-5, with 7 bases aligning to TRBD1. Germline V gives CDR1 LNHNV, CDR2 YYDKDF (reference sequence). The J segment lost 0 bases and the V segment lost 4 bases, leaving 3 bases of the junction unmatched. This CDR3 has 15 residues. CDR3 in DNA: TGTGCCACCAGCAAGGGGGCCGATAGCAATCAGCCCCAGCATTTT. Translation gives CATSKGADSNQPQHF.

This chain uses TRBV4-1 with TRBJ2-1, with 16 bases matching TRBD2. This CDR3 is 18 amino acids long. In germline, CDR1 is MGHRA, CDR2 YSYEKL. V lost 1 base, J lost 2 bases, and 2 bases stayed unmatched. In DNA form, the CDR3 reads TGCGCCAGCAGCCAAGGGGGACTAGCGGGGGGGGCCTACAATGAGCAGTTCTTC. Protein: CASSQGGLAGGAYNEQFF.

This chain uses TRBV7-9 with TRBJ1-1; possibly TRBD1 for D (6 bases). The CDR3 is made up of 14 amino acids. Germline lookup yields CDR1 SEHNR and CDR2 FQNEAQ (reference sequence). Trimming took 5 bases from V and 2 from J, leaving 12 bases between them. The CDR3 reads CASSPAGVNTEAFF. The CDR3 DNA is TGTGCCAGCAGCCCGGCAGGGGTCAACACTGAAGCTTTCTTT.

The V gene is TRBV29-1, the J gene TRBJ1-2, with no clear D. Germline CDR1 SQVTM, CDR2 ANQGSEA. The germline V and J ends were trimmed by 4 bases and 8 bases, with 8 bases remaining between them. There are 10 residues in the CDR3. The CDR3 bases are TGCAGCGTTGGATGGAACGGCTACACCTTC. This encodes CSVGWNGYTF.

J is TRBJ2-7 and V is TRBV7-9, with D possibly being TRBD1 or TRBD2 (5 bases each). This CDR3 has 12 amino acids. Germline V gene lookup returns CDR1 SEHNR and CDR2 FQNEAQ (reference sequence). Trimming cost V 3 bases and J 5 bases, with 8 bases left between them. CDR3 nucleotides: TGTGCCAGCAGCTTTGAGGGGAACGAGCAGTACTTC. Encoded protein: CASSFEGNEQYF.

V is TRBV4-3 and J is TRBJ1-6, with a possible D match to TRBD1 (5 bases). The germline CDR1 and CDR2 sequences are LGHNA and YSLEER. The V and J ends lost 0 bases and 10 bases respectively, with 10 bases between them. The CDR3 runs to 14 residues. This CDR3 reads CASSQDQGRSPLHF. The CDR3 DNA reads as TGCGCCAGCAGCCAAGATCAGGGCCGGTCACCCCTCCACTTT.